The source of this T cell receptor (beta chain) is a study of cytomegalovirus exposure and HLA in healthy donors. TCRdb's copy holds only in-frame clones and misses some; the assay was immunoSEQ multiplex PCR. The sample contains some 90,000 clones, roughly 96% of which appear only once. V gave up 4 bases and J gave up 3 bases, with 13 bases separating them. The CDR3 contains 14 residues. Germline V lookup: CDR1 MNHEY, CDR2 SVGAGI. The source material was PBMCs. The chain combines TRBV6-5 with TRBJ2-7, with a tentative D call TRBD2 (5 bases). The receptor was derived from a man aged 18 to 29 in good health and CMV-seronegative. The CDR3, as DNA: TGTGCCAGCAGTTCCCGGGATCCAGACTACGAGCAGTACTTC. It encodes CASSSRDPDYEQYF.